The 5 T cell receptor beta chains below come from one sample, sequenced in a study of cytomegalovirus exposure and HLA in healthy donors. PCR amplification relied on 60 Vbeta primers (plus 13 Jbeta primers). Sequencing used immunoSEQ multiplex PCR; TCRdb keeps in-frame clones, though not all of them. The sample shows roughly 120,000 clones, roughly three quarters of them seen only once. The sequencing sample was made of PBMCs. These receptors were taken from a man younger than 30 in good health and CMV-seronegative.

CDR3 in amino acids: CASGSNTVFGEAFF. The CDR3 DNA is TGTGCCAGCGGAAGCAATACAGTATTCGGTGAAGCTTTCTTT. V gene TRBV6-6 combines with J gene TRBJ1-1; D gene uncertain. Germline assignment: CDR1 MNHNY and CDR2 SVGAGI (reference sequence). Trimming took off 8 bases at V and 7 bases at J, with 20 bases between the two ends. This CDR3 contains 14 residues.

This clone was picked up one time. Sequence at one end of the junction differs from germline and may be a read error. V gene TRBV7-7 combines with J gene TRBJ2-6; no definite D call. CDR1 is SSHAT and CDR2 is FNYEAQ in the germline V gene (reference sequence). This CDR3 has 15 residues. The CDR3 reads CASSLSNSGANVLTF. CDR3 DNA: TGTGCTAGCAGCCTCAGTAACTCTGGGGCCAACGTCCTGACTTTC. The full variable domain, its missing parts supplied by reference TRBV7-7 and TRBJ2-6, is GAGVSQSPRYKVTKRGQDVTLRCDPISSHATLYWYQQALGQGPEFLTYFNYEAQPDKSGLPSDRFSAERPEGSISTLTIQRTEQRDSAMYRCASSLSNSGANVLTFGAGSRLTVL.

This chain links TRBV7-3 with TRBJ2-5; D call uncertain. V gave up 3 bases and J gave up 5 bases, with 10 bases separating them. The CDR3 is 13 amino acids. From germline, CDR1 is SGHTA and CDR2 FQGTGA. The CDR3: CASSLTPGETQYF. CDR3 DNA: TGTGCCAGCAGCTTGACGCCCGGGGAGACCCAGTACTTC.

This chain links TRBV4-1 with TRBJ2-7, with 8 bases aligning to TRBD2. J gave up 4 bases and V 3 bases, and 8 bases lay outside the gene matches. This CDR3 has 15 amino acids. Germline V CDR1 and CDR2: MGHRA, YSYEKL. The CDR3 loop is CASSQTLGGRYEQYF. CDR3 nucleotide sequence: TGCGCCAGCAGCCAGACTTTGGGCGGGAGGTACGAGCAGTACTTC.

This clone was counted only a few times. V gene TRBV5-1 combines with J gene TRBJ2-3; TRBD1 agrees at 8 bases. The germline V gene has CDR1 SGHRS and CDR2 YFSETQ. The CDR3 runs 15 residues. Trimming at V came to 0 bases and at J to 4 bases, leaving 4 bases not matched to a gene. This CDR3 is CASSLGPTGADTQYF. The CDR3 DNA follows: TGCGCCAGCAGCTTGGGGCCGACAGGGGCAGATACGCAGTATTTT. The variable domain in full, with the rest retrieved from reference TRBV5-1 and TRBJ2-3, is KAGVTQTPRYLIKTRGQQVTLSCSPISGHRSVSWYQQTPGQGLQFLFEYFSETQRNKGNFPGRFSGRQFSNSRSEMNVSTLELGDSALYLCASSLGPTGADTQYFGPGTRLTVL.